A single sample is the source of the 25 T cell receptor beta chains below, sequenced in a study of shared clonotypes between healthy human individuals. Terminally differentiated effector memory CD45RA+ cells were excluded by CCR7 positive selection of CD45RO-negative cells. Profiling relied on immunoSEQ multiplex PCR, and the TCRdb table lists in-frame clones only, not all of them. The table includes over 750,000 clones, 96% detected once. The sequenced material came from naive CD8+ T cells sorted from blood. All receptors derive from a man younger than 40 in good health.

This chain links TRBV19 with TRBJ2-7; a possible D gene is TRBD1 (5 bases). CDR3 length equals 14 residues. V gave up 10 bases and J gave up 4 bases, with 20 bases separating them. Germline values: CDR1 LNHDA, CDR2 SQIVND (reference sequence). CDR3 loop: CATQRQGSPYEQYF. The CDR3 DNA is TGTGCCACCCAACGGCAGGGTTCACCGTACGAGCAGTACTTC.

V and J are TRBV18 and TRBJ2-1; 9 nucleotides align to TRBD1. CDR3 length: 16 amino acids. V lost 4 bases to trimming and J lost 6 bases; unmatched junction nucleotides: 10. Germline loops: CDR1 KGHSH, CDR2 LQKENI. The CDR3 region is CASSLSGTGHVNEQFF. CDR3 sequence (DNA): TGTGCCAGCTCACTCTCCGGGACAGGGCATGTCAATGAGCAGTTCTTC.

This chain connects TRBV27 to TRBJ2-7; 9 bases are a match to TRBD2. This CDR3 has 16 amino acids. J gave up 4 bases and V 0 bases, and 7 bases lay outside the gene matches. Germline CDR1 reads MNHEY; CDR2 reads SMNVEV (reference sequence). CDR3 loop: CASSLSRTSVIYEQYF. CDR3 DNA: TGTGCCAGCAGTTTATCGAGGACTAGCGTCATTTACGAGCAGTACTTC.

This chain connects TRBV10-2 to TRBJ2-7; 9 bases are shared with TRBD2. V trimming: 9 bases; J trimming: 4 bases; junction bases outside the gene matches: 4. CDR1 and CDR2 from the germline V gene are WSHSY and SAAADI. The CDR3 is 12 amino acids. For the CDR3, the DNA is TGCGCCAGTAGCGGGAGTGCGTACGAGCAGTACTTC. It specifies CASSGSAYEQYF.

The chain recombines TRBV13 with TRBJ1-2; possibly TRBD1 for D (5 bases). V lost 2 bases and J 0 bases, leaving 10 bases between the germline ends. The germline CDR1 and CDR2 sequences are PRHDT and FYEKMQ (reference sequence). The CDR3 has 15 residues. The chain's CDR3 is CASSLHQGANYGYTF. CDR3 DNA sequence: TGTGCCAGCAGCTTACATCAGGGAGCTAACTATGGCTACACCTTC.

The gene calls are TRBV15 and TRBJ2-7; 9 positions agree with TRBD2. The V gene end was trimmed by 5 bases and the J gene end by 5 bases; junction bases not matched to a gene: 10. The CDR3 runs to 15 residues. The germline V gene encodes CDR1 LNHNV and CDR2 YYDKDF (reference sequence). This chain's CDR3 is CATSSRREGRNEQYF. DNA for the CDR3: TGTGCCACCAGCTCTCGGCGGGAGGGCCGGAACGAGCAGTACTTC.

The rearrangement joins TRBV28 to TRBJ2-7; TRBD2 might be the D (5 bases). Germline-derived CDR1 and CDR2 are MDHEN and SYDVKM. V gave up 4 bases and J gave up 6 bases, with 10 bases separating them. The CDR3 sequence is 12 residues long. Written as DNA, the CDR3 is TGTGCCAGCAGTTCATACGGAGGCGAGCAGTACTTC. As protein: CASSSYGGEQYF.

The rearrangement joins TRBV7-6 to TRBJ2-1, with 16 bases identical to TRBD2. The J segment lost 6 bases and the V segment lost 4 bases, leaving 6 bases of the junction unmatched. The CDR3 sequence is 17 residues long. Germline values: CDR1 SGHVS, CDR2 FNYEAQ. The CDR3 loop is CASSSSGTSGRVNEQFF. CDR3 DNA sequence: TGTGCCAGCAGCTCGTCCGGGACTAGCGGGAGGGTCAATGAGCAGTTCTTC.

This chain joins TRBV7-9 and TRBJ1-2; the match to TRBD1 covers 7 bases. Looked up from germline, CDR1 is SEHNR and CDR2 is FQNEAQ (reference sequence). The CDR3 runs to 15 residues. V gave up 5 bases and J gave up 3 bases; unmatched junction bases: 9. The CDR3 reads CASSERQGNYYGYTF. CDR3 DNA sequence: TGTGCCAGCAGCGAAAGACAGGGAAACTACTATGGCTACACCTTC. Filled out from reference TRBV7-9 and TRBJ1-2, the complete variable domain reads DTGVSQNPRHKITKRGQNVTFRCDPISEHNRLYWYRQTLGQGPEFLTYFQNEAQLEKSRLLSDRFSAERPKGSFSTLEIQRTEQGDSAMYLCASSERQGNYYGYTFGSGTRLTVV.

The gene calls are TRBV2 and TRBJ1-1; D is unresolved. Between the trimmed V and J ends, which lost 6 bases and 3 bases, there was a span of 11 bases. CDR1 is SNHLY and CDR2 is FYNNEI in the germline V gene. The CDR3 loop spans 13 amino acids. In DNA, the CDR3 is TGTGCCAGCAGCCTGGGCCAGTACACTGAAGCTTTCTTT. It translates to CASSLGQYTEAFF.

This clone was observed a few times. The DNA for the CDR3 is TGTGCCAGCAGCCCCAGACTAGCCAATGAGCAGTTCTTC. It translates to CASSPRLANEQFF. The rearrangement uses TRBV2 and TRBJ2-1; 7 nucleotides match TRBD2. The CDR3 length is 13 residues. The germline V gene encodes CDR1 SNHLY and CDR2 FYNNEI. J was trimmed by 6 bases and V by 6 bases; bases with no gene match: 5.

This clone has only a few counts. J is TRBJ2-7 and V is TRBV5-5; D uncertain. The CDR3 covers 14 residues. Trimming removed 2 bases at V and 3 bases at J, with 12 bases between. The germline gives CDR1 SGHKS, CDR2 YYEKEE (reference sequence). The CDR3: CASSLPTKSYEQYF. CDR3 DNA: TGTGCCAGCAGCTTACCCACAAAGAGCTACGAGCAGTACTTC.

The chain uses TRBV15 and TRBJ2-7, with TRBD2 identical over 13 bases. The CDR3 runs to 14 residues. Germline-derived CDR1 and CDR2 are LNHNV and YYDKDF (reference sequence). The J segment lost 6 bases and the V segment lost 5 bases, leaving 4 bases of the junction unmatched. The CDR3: CATSRTSGSGEQYF. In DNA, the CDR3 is TGTGCCACCAGCCGGACTAGCGGGAGCGGCGAGCAGTACTTC.

CDR3 loop: CASSLSDYNEQFF. The CDR3 DNA is TGTGCCAGCAGTTTAAGCGACTACAATGAGCAGTTCTTC. This sequence joins TRBV2 and TRBJ2-1; D uncertain. Germline V gene data show CDR1 as SNHLY and CDR2 as FYNNEI. This CDR3 has 13 residues. Trimming shortened V by 5 bases and J by 3 bases, and 8 bases separated the two germline ends.

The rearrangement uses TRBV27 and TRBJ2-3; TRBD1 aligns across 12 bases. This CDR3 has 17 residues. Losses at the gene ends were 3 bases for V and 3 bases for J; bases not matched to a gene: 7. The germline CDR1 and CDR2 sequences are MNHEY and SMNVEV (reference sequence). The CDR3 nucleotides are TGTGCCAGCAGTTTTTTAGGGACAGGGGGCGCGACAGATACGCAGTATTTT. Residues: CASSFLGTGGATDTQYF.

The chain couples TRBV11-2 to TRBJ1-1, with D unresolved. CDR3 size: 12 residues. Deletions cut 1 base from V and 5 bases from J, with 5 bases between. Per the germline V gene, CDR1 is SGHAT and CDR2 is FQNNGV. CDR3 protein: CASSLGITEAFF. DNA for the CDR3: TGTGCCAGCAGCTTAGGTATTACTGAAGCTTTCTTT.

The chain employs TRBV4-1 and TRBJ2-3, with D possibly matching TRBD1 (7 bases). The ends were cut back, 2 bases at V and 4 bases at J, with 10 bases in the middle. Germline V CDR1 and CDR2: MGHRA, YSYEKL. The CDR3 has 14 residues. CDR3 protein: CASSQQGGADTQYF. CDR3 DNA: TGCGCCAGCAGCCAACAGGGGGGAGCAGATACGCAGTATTTT.

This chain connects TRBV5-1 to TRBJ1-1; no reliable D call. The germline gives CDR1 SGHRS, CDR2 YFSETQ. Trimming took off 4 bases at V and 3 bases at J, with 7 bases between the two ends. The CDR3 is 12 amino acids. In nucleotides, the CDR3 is TGCGCCAGCAGCGGAACATACACTGAAGCTTTCTTT. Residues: CASSGTYTEAFF.

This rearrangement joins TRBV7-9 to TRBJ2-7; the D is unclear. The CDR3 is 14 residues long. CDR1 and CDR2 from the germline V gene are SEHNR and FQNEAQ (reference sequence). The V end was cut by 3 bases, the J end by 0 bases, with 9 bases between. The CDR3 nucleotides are TGTGCCAGCAGCTTTGTGTCGGACTCCTACGAGCAGTACTTC. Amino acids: CASSFVSDSYEQYF.

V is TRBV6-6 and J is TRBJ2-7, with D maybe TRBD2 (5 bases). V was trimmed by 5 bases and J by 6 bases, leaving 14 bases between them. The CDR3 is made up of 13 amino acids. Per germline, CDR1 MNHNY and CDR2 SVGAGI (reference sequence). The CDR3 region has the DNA TGTGCCAGCAGTCCCTGGGGAGAAAGCGAGCAGTACTTC. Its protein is CASSPWGESEQYF.

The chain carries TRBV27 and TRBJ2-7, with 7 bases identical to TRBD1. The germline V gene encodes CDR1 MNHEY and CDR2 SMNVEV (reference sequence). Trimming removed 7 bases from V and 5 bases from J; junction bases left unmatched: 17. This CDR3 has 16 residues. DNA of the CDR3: TGTGCCAGCAACCCCGGGACAGTTCCTATATCCCACGAGCAGTACTTC. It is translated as CASNPGTVPISHEQYF.

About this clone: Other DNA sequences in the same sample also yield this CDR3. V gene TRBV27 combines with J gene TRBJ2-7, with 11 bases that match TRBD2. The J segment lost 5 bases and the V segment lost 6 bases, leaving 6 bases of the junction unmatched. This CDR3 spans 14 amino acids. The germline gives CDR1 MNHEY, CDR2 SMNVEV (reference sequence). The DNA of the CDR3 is TGTGCCAGCAGCCTACTAGCGGGAGACGACGAGCAGTACTTC. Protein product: CASSLLAGDDEQYF.

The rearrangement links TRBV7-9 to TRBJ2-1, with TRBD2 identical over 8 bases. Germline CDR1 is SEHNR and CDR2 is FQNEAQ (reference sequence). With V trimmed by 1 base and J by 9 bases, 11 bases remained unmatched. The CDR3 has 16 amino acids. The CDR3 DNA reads TGTGCCAGCAGCTTAGGCCCAGCGGGAGAAAGAGTTGAGCAGTTCTTC. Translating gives CASSLGPAGERVEQFF.

CDR3 amino acids: CASRSTVQETQYF. Here the CDR3 DNA reads TGTGCCAGCAGATCCACCGTCCAAGAGACCCAGTACTTC. The chain has TRBV28 and TRBJ2-5; D gene uncertain. The V gene's germline CDR1 is MDHEN and CDR2 SYDVKM. This CDR3 comprises 13 residues. Trimming took off 6 bases at V and 1 base at J, with 9 bases between the two ends.

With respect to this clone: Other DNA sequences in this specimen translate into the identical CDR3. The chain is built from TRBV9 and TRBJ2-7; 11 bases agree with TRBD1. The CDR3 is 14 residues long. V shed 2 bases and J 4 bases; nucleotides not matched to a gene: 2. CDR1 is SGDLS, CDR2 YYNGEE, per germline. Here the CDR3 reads CASSVGQGAYEQYF. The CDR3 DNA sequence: TGTGCCAGCAGCGTCGGACAGGGGGCTTACGAGCAGTACTTC.